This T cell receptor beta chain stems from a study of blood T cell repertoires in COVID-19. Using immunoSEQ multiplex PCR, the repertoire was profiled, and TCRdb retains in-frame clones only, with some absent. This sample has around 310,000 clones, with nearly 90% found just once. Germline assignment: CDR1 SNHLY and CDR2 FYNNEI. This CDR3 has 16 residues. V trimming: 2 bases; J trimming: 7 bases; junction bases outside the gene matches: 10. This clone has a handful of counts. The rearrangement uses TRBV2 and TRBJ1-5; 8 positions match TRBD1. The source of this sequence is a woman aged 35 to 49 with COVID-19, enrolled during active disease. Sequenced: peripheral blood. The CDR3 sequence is CASSESPGGTGQPQHF. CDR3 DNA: TGTGCCAGCAGTGAATCCCCAGGGGGCACGGGACAGCCCCAGCATTTT. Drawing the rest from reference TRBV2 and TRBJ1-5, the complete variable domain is EPEVTQTPSHQVTQMGQEVILRCVPISNHLYFYWYRQILGQKVEFLVSFYNNEISEKSEIFDDQFSVERPDGSNFTLKIRSTKLEDSAMYFCASSESPGGTGQPQHFGDGTRLSIL.